This entry lists 8 T cell receptor beta chains sequenced from one sample in a study of T cell responses to AZD1222 COVID-19 vaccine. Profiled with immunoSEQ multiplex PCR; TCRdb holds only in-frame clones, not every one. The sample has about 130,000 clones, around 90% seen once. Specimen: peripheral blood, collected on day 0 of AZD1222 vaccination. These receptors originate from an adult in good health.

The chain employs TRBV21-1 and TRBJ1-1; TRBD1, the table's D call, lacks a check against the DNA. TRBV21-1 is given as a pseudogene. The CDR3 runs to 16 residues. CDR3 nucleotide sequence: TGTGCCAGCAAGGGGGGACAGGGGGCTCGGGACACTGAAGCTTTCTTT. It translates to CASKGGQGARDTEAFF.

This clone was observed a few times. The chain joins TRBV6-6 to TRBJ1-2, with D perhaps TRBD1 (6 bases). The V gene lost 6 bases and the J gene lost 0 bases, with 20 bases spanning the gap. Germline V CDR1 and CDR2: MNHNY, SVGAGI (reference sequence). The CDR3 runs 17 residues. The CDR3 DNA reads as TGTGCCAGCAGCCGACCTGCCTCGGGACAAACTAACTATGGCTACACCTTC. Protein sequence: CASSRPASGQTNYGYTF.

This rearrangement joins TRBV11-1 to TRBJ1-1; 9 bases line up with TRBD1. Germline CDR1 and CDR2: SGHAT and FQDESV (reference sequence). The CDR3 consists of 15 residues. V lost 5 bases to trimming and J lost 0 bases; unmatched junction nucleotides: 4. CDR3 sequence: CASSPGTGMNTEAFF. DNA of the CDR3: TGTGCCAGCAGCCCTGGGACAGGGATGAACACTGAAGCTTTCTTT.

V and J are TRBV12-3 or TRBV12-4 and TRBJ1-1; no clear D gene. Trimming took 4 bases from V and 13 from J, leaving 19 bases between them. This CDR3 is built from 13 residues. The CDR3 DNA sequence: TGTGCCAGCAGTTCCTCCTTGCTGGGGAGAGGTTTCTTT. It codes for CASSSSLLGRGFF.

The chain links TRBV5-8 to TRBJ2-1; 8 bases agree with TRBD2. Unmatched junction bases numbered 5, after V lost 4 bases and J lost 2 bases. Germline assignment: CDR1 SGHTS and CDR2 YDEGEE. This CDR3 has 15 residues. CDR3 in amino acids: CASSGLGGAYNEQFF. The CDR3 DNA reads TGTGCCAGCAGCGGACTCGGGGGGGCCTACAATGAGCAGTTCTTC.

The rearrangement links TRBV12-3 or TRBV12-4 to TRBJ1-6; tentative D call: TRBD1 (5 bases). Trimming removed 3 bases from V and 7 bases from J, with 7 bases in between. This CDR3 comprises 13 residues. The CDR3 region has the DNA TGTGCCAGCAGTTTGACAGAGAATTCACCCCTCCACTTT. Translating it yields CASSLTENSPLHF.

The V call is TRBV19, the J call TRBJ1-1; tentatively, D is TRBD1 (6 bases). The germline V and J ends were trimmed by 8 bases and 8 bases, with 9 bases remaining between them. Looked up from germline, CDR1 is LNHDA and CDR2 is SQIVND (reference sequence). The CDR3 length is 10 residues. As DNA, the CDR3 is TGTGCCAGTGGACAGCTAGAAGCTTTCTTT. As protein: CASGQLEAFF.

This chain joins TRBV12-3 or TRBV12-4 and TRBJ1-2; unclear D gene. This CDR3 region has 12 residues. V was trimmed by 6 bases and J by 2 bases, leaving 7 bases between them. CDR3 amino acids: CASSMMNYGYTF. CDR3 coding DNA: TGTGCCAGCAGCATGATGAACTATGGCTACACCTTC.